This TCR beta chain was recovered during a study of response to subunit inactivated influenza vaccine. Germline V gives CDR1 ENHRY, CDR2 SYGVKD. The ends lost 6 bases at V and 2 bases at J; junction bases unmatched: 7. The CDR3 is 14 amino acids. TCRdb itself ran the RT-PCR reads through MiXCR, one entry per CDR3 protein. The repertoire has about 700,000 distinct CDR3 sequences, approximately 15% of them found once; the top ten carry around 7%. The starting material was PBMCs from blood, obtained less than 15 days before vaccination. This clonotype originated in a middle-aged man who received an inactivated influenza vaccine. The rearrangement uses TRBV10-3 and TRBJ2-7, with 7 bases lining up with TRBD1. CDR3 DNA sequence: TGTGCCATCAGCTTCCGGGACAGTGCCTACGAGCAGTACTTC. It yields the protein CAISFRDSAYEQYF.